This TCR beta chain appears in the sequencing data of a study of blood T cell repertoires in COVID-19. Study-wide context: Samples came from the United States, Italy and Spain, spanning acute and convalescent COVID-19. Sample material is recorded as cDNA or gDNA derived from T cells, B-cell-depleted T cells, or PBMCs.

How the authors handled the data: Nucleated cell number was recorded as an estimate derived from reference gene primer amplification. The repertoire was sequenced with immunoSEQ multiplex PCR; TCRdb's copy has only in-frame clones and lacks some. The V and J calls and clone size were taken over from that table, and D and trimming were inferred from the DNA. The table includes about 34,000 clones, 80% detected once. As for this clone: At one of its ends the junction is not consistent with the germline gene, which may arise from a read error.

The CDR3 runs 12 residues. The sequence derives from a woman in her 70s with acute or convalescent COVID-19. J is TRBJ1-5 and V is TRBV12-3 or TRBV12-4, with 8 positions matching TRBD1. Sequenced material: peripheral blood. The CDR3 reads CASTAPGTGLSF. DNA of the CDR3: TGTGCCAGCACTGCCCCCGGGACAGGACTCTCTTTT.